Listed below are T cell receptor beta chains from one sample, sequenced in a study of blood T cell repertoires in COVID-19. Measured with immunoSEQ multiplex PCR; TCRdb has only the in-frame clones, and not every one. This sample has 350,000 to 450,000 clones, with less than 90% found just once. Source material: peripheral blood. These receptors all come from a woman aged 55-69 years with COVID-19, enrolled during active disease. The CDR3 runs from the conserved cysteine through the conserved F or W. D genes are given only for firm matches.

TRBV11-3	NA	13	TRBJ1-1	CASSLRGSTEAFF	TGTGCCAGCAGCCTTAGGGGTTCCACTGAAGCTTTCTTT
TRBV19	NA	15	TRBJ1-4	CASRREPATNEKLFF	TGTGCCAGTAGAAGGGAGCCTGCAACTAATGAAAAACTGTTTTTT
TRBV6-5	TRBD1	14	TRBJ2-2	CASLTGGGTGELFF	TGTGCCAGTCTTACAGGGGGCGGAACCGGGGAGCTGTTTTTT
TRBV7-2	TRBD1	17	TRBJ2-2	CASSLVAGGVGTGELFF	TGTGCCAGCAGCTTAGTAGCAGGGGGCGTAGGCACCGGGGAGCTGTTTTTT
TRBV11-3	TRBD2	16	TRBJ2-7	CASSSVAGGLSYEQYF	TGTGCCAGCAGCTCTGTAGCGGGGGGCCTCTCCTACGAGCAGTACTTC
TRBV5-1	NA	13	TRBJ1-2	CASSFDRSYGYTF	TGCGCCAGCAGCTTTGACAGATCCTATGGCTACACCTTC
TRBV21-1	NA	14	TRBJ1-1	CASSTHKGENEAFF	TGTGCCAGCAGCACTCATAAGGGAGAGAATGAAGCTTTCTTT
TRBV7-2	TRBD2	17	TRBJ2-1	CASSSPPGTSVANEQFF	TGTGCCAGCAGCTCACCACCGGGGACTAGCGTCGCCAATGAGCAGTTCTTC
TRBV6-6	NA	13	TRBJ1-1	CATGKGSHTEAFF	TGTGCCACCGGCAAAGGGAGTCACACTGAAGCTTTCTTT
TRBV6-6	NA	15	TRBJ2-4	CASSYASAAKNIQYF	TGTGCCAGCAGTTACGCTAGTGCAGCCAAAAACATTCAGTACTTC
TRBV7-3	TRBD2	15	TRBJ2-5	CASSQLAGGLETQYF	TGTGCCAGCAGCCAATTAGCGGGGGGTTTAGAGACCCAGTACTTC
TRBV5-4	TRBD1	14	TRBJ1-2	CASSLQGGSYGYTF	TGTGCCAGCAGCCTACAGGGGGGTTCTTATGGCTACACCTTC